A selection of T cell receptor beta chains follows, all from one sample in a study of human T cells and chemical hapten exposure. TCRdb redid the calling of the 5' RACE reads with MiXCR, one entry per CDR3 protein. The sample carries about 140,000 distinct CDR3 sequences, 3.5% to 5% recorded once. These receptors all stem from a female donor in good health. The CDR3 runs from the conserved cysteine through the conserved F or W. Each record gives: D gene, clone size, J gene, V gene, CDR3 protein, CDR3 DNA. The D gene is left open where the match is weak. Only part of the rows carry a size: once, few, many, or a class if the clone is expanded.

TRBD1	many	TRBJ1-6	TRBV28	CASSNRGLRRNSPLHF	TGTGCCAGCAGTAACAGGGGGCTCCGTCGCAATTCACCCCTCCACTTT
.	few	TRBJ1-2	TRBV3-1	CASSIGRAQRRGYTF	TGTGCCAGCAGCATCGGACGAGCCCAGCGGAGGGGCTACACCTTC
TRBD1	many	TRBJ1-5	TRBV7-9	CASSFSVDLWDRGHQPQHF	TGTGCCAGCAGCTTTTCCGTGGATCTTTGGGACAGGGGGCATCAGCCCCAGCATTTT
TRBD1	.	TRBJ1-5	TRBV6-6	CASSTTGGASSNQPQHF	TGTGCCAGCAGTACCACAGGGGGCGCCTCAAGCAATCAGCCCCAGCATTTT
.	many	TRBJ1-1	TRBV2	CASSESVNTEAFF	TGTGCCAGCAGTGAATCTGTGAACACTGAAGCTTTCTTT
.	many	TRBJ1-2	TRBV6-5	CASSYSVPGRDGYTF	TGTGCCAGCAGTTACTCAGTCCCCGGGAGGGATGGCTACACCTTC
.	.	TRBJ2-2	TRBV7-6	CASSFSWTNTGELFF	TGTGCCAGCAGCTTTTCTTGGACGAACACCGGGGAGCTGTTTTTT
.	.	TRBJ2-1	TRBV18	CASSPGLRDEQFF	TGTGCCAGCTCACCAGGACTACGGGATGAGCAGTTCTTC
TRBD1	many	TRBJ2-1	TRBV12-3/TRBV12-4	CASRAGTGYNEQFF	TGTGCCAGCAGGGCCGGGACAGGATACAATGAGCAGTTCTTC
.	many	TRBJ1-5	TRBV20-1	CSATYRPGIGQPQHF	TGCAGTGCCACTTACCGCCCTGGCATAGGTCAGCCCCAGCATTTT
TRBD2	many	TRBJ2-1	TRBV9	CASSVAGGNEQFF	TGTGCCAGCAGCGTAGCGGGGGGCAATGAGCAGTTCTTC
TRBD2	few	TRBJ2-4	TRBV7-3	CASSGTSGKNIQYF	TGTGCCAGCAGCGGAACTAGCGGAAAAAACATTCAGTACTTC
.	many	TRBJ2-1	TRBV7-8	CASSLYLMDSISYNEQFF	TGTGCCAGCAGCTTATATCTTATGGACTCCATCTCCTACAATGAGCAGTTCTTC
.	many	TRBJ2-7	TRBV2	CASSEGTDSSYEQYF	TGTGCCAGCAGTGAAGGAACGGATAGCTCCTACGAGCAGTACTTC
TRBD2	many	TRBJ2-3	TRBV7-2	CASSSAGGGRTDTQYF	TGTGCCAGCAGCTCCGCCGGGGGGGGGCGCACAGATACGCAGTATTTT
.	many	TRBJ1-2	TRBV12-3/TRBV12-4	CASSLRTGYGYTF	TGTGCCAGCAGTTTGCGGACGGGCTATGGCTACACCTTC
.	many	TRBJ1-1	TRBV12-3/TRBV12-4	CASHYSGDTEAFF	TGTGCCAGCCATTACTCAGGAGACACTGAAGCTTTCTTT
.	many	TRBJ2-1	TRBV7-2	CASSPNRLGQFF	TGTGCCAGCAGCCCAAACAGGCTAGGGCAGTTCTTC
.	many	TRBJ2-7	TRBV27	CASSTSPPAENTYEQYF	TGTGCCAGCAGTACCAGCCCCCCGGCAGAGAATACCTACGAGCAGTACTTC
.	.	TRBJ2-7	TRBV5-8	CASSFRRAQFYEQYF	TGTGCCAGCAGCTTCAGAAGAGCACAATTCTACGAGCAGTACTTC
.	many	TRBJ1-3	TRBV19	CASSTLRGDGNTIYF	TGTGCCAGCTCAACCCTTCGCGGGGACGGAAACACCATATATTTT
TRBD1	many	TRBJ2-7	TRBV11-3	CASSLGGQGKRQYF	TGTGCCAGCAGCTTGGGAGGACAGGGGAAAAGGCAGTACTTC
TRBD2	many	TRBJ2-3	TRBV12-3/TRBV12-4	CASSYPSGGTDTQYF	TGTGCCAGCAGTTATCCTAGCGGGGGGACAGATACGCAGTATTTT
TRBD1	few	TRBJ2-6	TRBV2	CATYRDRTTGANVLTF	TGTGCCACCTACCGGGACAGGACAACCGGGGCCAACGTCCTGACTTTC
.	many	TRBJ1-4	TRBV3-1	CASSQRQGTNEKLFF	TGTGCCAGCAGCCAAAGGCAGGGGACTAATGAAAAACTGTTTTTT
.	many	TRBJ2-2	TRBV6-2/TRBV6-3	CASFRGGTMTGELFF	TGTGCCAGCTTCCGCGGCGGGACCATGACCGGGGAGCTGTTTTTT
TRBD1	many	TRBJ2-6	TRBV7-9	CASSLGATGAGANVLTF	TGTGCCAGCAGCTTAGGGGCGACAGGGGCTGGGGCCAACGTCCTGACTTTC
TRBD2	.	TRBJ2-3	TRBV28	CASSFPGAGGCRDTQYF	TGTGCCAGCAGTTTCCCCGGCGCGGGAGGTTGCCGAGATACGCAGTATTTT
.	many	TRBJ1-5	TRBV6-5	CASSRGGVGQPQHF	TGTGCCAGCTCACGCGGAGGGGTCGGACAGCCCCAGCATTTT
TRBD1	many	TRBJ1-1	TRBV27	CASRPGGGSTEAFF	TGTGCCAGCAGGCCAGGGGGAGGAAGCACTGAAGCTTTCTTT
.	.	TRBJ1-1	TRBV12-3/TRBV12-4	CASRSQGTEAFF	TGTGCCAGCAGATCCCAGGGCACTGAAGCTTTCTTT
.	few	TRBJ1-1	TRBV28	CASIGSNGVYTEAFF	TGTGCCAGCATAGGCTCTAACGGAGTGTACACTGAAGCTTTCTTT
TRBD1	many	TRBJ1-4	TRBV5-4	CATASRQGAPEKLFF	TGTGCCACTGCGTCGAGACAGGGGGCGCCTGAAAAACTGTTTTTT
.	many	TRBJ1-5	TRBV4-2	CASSQVVGLNQPQHF	TGTGCCAGCAGCCAAGTGGTCGGCCTCAATCAGCCCCAGCATTTT
TRBD1	many	TRBJ2-3	TRBV12-3/TRBV12-4	CASSRNRGPRTDTQYF	TGTGCCAGCAGCCGAAACAGGGGTCCCCGCACAGATACGCAGTATTTT
.	many	TRBJ1-2	TRBV27	CASSHREGEAGHF	TGTGCCAGCAGCCACAGGGAAGGGGAGGCCGGTCATTTT
.	many	TRBJ1-5	TRBV7-2	CASSLSPADQPQHF	TGTGCCAGCAGCTTATCGCCAGCTGATCAGCCCCAGCATTTT